Following are 31 T cell receptor beta chains from one sample sequenced in a study of cytomegalovirus exposure and HLA in healthy donors. Use of 60 Vbeta and 13 Jbeta primers characterized the PCR. The protocol was immunoSEQ multiplex PCR, while the TCRdb copy is restricted to in-frame clones and leaves out a portion. The data hold fewer than 100,000 clones, with about 80% observed a single time. The sample comprised PBMCs. Receptors were obtained from a middle-aged man in good health and CMV-seropositive.

V gene TRBV5-5 combines with J gene TRBJ1-6; D remains unclear. CDR3 length equals 15 residues. Trimming shortened V by 4 bases and J by 7 bases, and 15 bases separated the two germline ends. Germline loops: CDR1 SGHKS, CDR2 YYEKEE (reference sequence). The CDR3 region is CASSPAQATNSPLHF. The CDR3, as DNA: TGTGCCAGCAGCCCAGCCCAGGCGACCAATTCACCCCTCCACTTT.

The V and J genes are TRBV7-9 and TRBJ2-7; D is perhaps TRBD1 (6 bases). CDR1 is SEHNR, CDR2 FQNEAQ, per germline (reference sequence). The CDR3 contains 13 residues. The ends were cut back, 5 bases at V and 3 bases at J, with 11 bases in the middle. This CDR3 is CASSRDTLYEQYF. The CDR3 DNA reads TGTGCCAGCAGCCGGGACACCCTCTACGAGCAGTACTTC.

This clone is a singleton in its sample. The chain links TRBV27 to TRBJ1-1, with 7 bases that match TRBD1. CDR1 and CDR2 (germline): MNHEY, SMNVEV (reference sequence). CDR3 length: 14 amino acids. V was pared by 2 bases and J by 6 bases, with 6 bases of the junction left unmatched. The CDR3 sequence: CASSLVRGHPEAFF. Here the CDR3 DNA reads TGTGCCAGCAGTTTAGTTAGGGGGCACCCTGAAGCTTTCTTT.

CDR3 sequence: CASSNLAGGPIDTQYF. Written as DNA, the CDR3 is TGTGCCAGTAGTAACCTAGCGGGGGGGCCTATAGATACGCAGTATTTT. The chain recombines TRBV19 with TRBJ2-3, with 12 positions matching TRBD2. The ends lost 4 bases at V and 5 bases at J; junction bases unmatched: 7. The CDR3 consists of 16 residues. In germline, CDR1 is LNHDA, CDR2 SQIVND (reference sequence).

Turning to this clone: Other DNA sequences in the same sample also yield this CDR3. The chain has TRBV11-2 and TRBJ2-7; 14 nucleotides align to TRBD2. Trimming removed 5 bases from V and 5 bases from J; junction bases left unmatched: 2. Germline V gives CDR1 SGHAT, CDR2 FQNNGV. The CDR3 is made up of 14 amino acids. In DNA, the CDR3 is TGTGCCAGCAGCCCGGGACTAGCGGGAGACGAGCAGTACTTC. It yields the protein CASSPGLAGDEQYF.

J is TRBJ2-3 and V is TRBV5-4; 10 bases fit TRBD1. From germline, CDR1 is SGHNT and CDR2 YYREEE (reference sequence). With V trimmed by 4 bases and J by 3 bases, 14 bases remained unmatched. The CDR3 runs to 18 residues. The CDR3 reads CASSIGQGDRYLTDTQYF. CDR3 DNA sequence: TGTGCCAGCAGCATCGGACAGGGGGATCGGTACTTGACAGATACGCAGTATTTT.

The chain is built from TRBV7-2 and TRBJ2-7; D possibly corresponds to TRBD1 (6 bases). V gave up 5 bases and J gave up 3 bases, with 14 bases separating them. CDR1 is SGHTA and CDR2 is FQGNSA in the germline V gene. The CDR3 is made up of 14 amino acids. The CDR3 region is CASSRTVTDYEQYF. The CDR3 DNA reads as TGTGCCAGCAGCCGGACAGTTACAGACTACGAGCAGTACTTC.

Only a few counts were recorded for this clone. The CDR3 sequence is CASSLVSSGGLYEQYF. CDR3 DNA: TGTGCCAGCAGCTTAGTTTCGAGCGGGGGCCTCTACGAGCAGTACTTC. V gene TRBV11-2 combines with J gene TRBJ2-7; TRBD2 agrees at 8 bases. The germline CDR1 and CDR2 sequences are SGHAT and FQNNGV. Unmatched junction bases numbered 8, after V lost 1 base and J lost 3 bases. The CDR3 totals 16 residues.

The sample holds one count of this clone. The chain joins TRBV5-6 to TRBJ2-7; the match to TRBD1 covers 9 bases. After removal of 1 base from V and 6 bases from J, the junction contained 8 bases not matched to a gene. The germline V gene has CDR1 SGHDT and CDR2 YYEEEE. The CDR3 covers 15 residues. The CDR3 is CASSLFFGTGSEQYF. The CDR3 nucleotides are TGTGCCAGCAGCTTGTTTTTCGGGACAGGGTCCGAGCAGTACTTC.

The genes are TRBV27 and TRBJ1-3, with D possibly TRBD1 on 5 matching bases. Germline V gene data show CDR1 as MNHEY and CDR2 as SMNVEV (reference sequence). Trimming took off 1 base at V and 2 bases at J, with 9 bases between the two ends. This CDR3 spans 15 amino acids. The CDR3 sequence: CASSLFPGTGNTIYF. For the CDR3, the DNA is TGTGCCAGCAGTTTATTTCCAGGGACTGGAAACACCATATATTTT.

The table lists this clone with a count of one. CDR3 DNA: TGCAGCGCGGAGCGGGGGATGGGGGAGACCCAGTACTTC. Translated, it gives CSAERGMGETQYF. The chain links TRBV29-1 to TRBJ2-5, with 8 positions matching TRBD2. This CDR3 contains 13 residues. Per the germline V gene, CDR1 is SQVTM and CDR2 is ANQGSEA. J lost 5 bases, V lost 7 bases, and 9 bases had no gene match.

This clone was counted only a few times. The chain couples TRBV6-1 to TRBJ2-5; 12 bases fit TRBD1. With V trimmed by 9 bases and J by 6 bases, 8 bases remained unmatched. CDR3 length: 14 amino acids. Germline values: CDR1 MNHNS, CDR2 SASEGT. CDR3 bases: TGTGCCAGAACCGGGACAGGGGGCGAGAAGACCCAGTACTTC. It codes for CARTGTGGEKTQYF.

The chain combines TRBV5-1 with TRBJ1-1, with a possible D match to TRBD1 (5 bases). There are 14 residues in the CDR3. In germline, CDR1 is SGHRS, CDR2 YFSETQ. Trimming cost V 1 base and J 0 bases, with 7 bases left between them. The CDR3 protein is CASSLRQMNTEAFF. The CDR3 region has the DNA TGCGCCAGCAGCTTGAGACAGATGAACACTGAAGCTTTCTTT.

The chain joins TRBV11-2 to TRBJ2-7; 11 positions match TRBD2. V lost 1 base to trimming and J lost 2 bases; unmatched junction nucleotides: 10. Germline V lookup: CDR1 SGHAT, CDR2 FQNNGV. CDR3 size: 18 residues. The CDR3 region has the DNA TGTGCCAGCAGCTTAGGGGGGGTAGCGGGGGGGATCCCCTACGAGCAGTACTTC. It yields the protein CASSLGGVAGGIPYEQYF.

The chain combines TRBV5-5 with TRBJ1-1; 7 positions agree with TRBD1. Germline trimming cut 4 bases from V and 2 bases from J; bases unmatched to any gene: 5. The CDR3 is 14 amino acids. Germline values: CDR1 SGHKS, CDR2 YYEKEE (reference sequence). CDR3 region: CASSTGTANTEAFF. DNA of the CDR3: TGTGCCAGCAGCACCGGGACAGCAAACACTGAAGCTTTCTTT.

This chain joins TRBV6-1 and TRBJ2-3, with D maybe TRBD2 (6 bases). Germline assignment: CDR1 MNHNS and CDR2 SASEGT. The CDR3 has 19 residues. The ends were cut back, 0 bases at V and 0 bases at J, with 19 bases in the middle. CDR3 DNA: TGTGCCAGCAGTGAAGCCCGAACCCCTTTCGGGAGTAGCACAGATACGCAGTATTTT. This codes for CASSEARTPFGSSTDTQYF.

This clone was seen a few times. This chain uses TRBV5-4 with TRBJ1-6, with a weak D call TRBD1 (5 bases). Germline CDR1 is SGHNT and CDR2 is YYREEE (reference sequence). Trimming left V 4 bases short and J 11 bases short, with 16 bases between. The CDR3 consists of 14 residues. The CDR3 sequence: CASSPDGQLAPLHF. CDR3 in DNA: TGTGCCAGCAGCCCGGACGGACAATTGGCACCCCTCCACTTT.

Only a few counts were recorded for this clone. This CDR3 is CASSYSWGGNEQFF. The CDR3 region has the DNA TGTGCCAGCAGTTACTCCTGGGGGGGCAATGAGCAGTTCTTC. The chain recombines TRBV6-5 with TRBJ2-1, with 7 bases identical to TRBD2. This CDR3 is built from 14 residues. Per the germline V gene, CDR1 is MNHEY and CDR2 is SVGAGI. J gave up 6 bases and V 0 bases, and 2 bases lay outside the gene matches.

J is TRBJ1-2 and V is TRBV9; TRBD1 aligns across 9 bases. The CDR3 covers 18 residues. CDR1 and CDR2 from the germline V gene are SGDLS and YYNGEE. J lost 6 bases, V lost 0 bases, and 15 bases had no gene match. CDR3 sequence: CASSVGGDRVAWGNGYTF. CDR3 bases: TGTGCCAGCAGCGTAGGCGGGGACAGGGTCGCGTGGGGAAATGGCTACACCTTC.

The chain employs TRBV7-9 and TRBJ1-1, with 9 nucleotides matching TRBD1. The germline CDR1 and CDR2 sequences are SEHNR and FQNEAQ (reference sequence). Trimming took 5 bases from V and 2 from J; bases not matched to a gene: 3. The CDR3 contains 14 residues. CDR3 sequence (DNA): TGTGCCAGCAGCATGGACAGGGGAAACACTGAAGCTTTCTTT. This translates into CASSMDRGNTEAFF. Based on the CDR3 plus reference TRBV7-9 and TRBJ1-1, the full variable domain is DTGVSQNPRHKITKRGQNVTFRCDPISEHNRLYWYRQTLGQGPEFLTYFQNEAQLEKSRLLSDRFSAERPKGSFSTLEIQRTEQGDSAMYLCASSMDRGNTEAFFGQGTRLTVV.

Worth noting for this clone: The sample carries other DNA sequences with the same CDR3. The chain has TRBV5-1 and TRBJ2-3; D perhaps matches TRBD1 (6 bases). Trimming took off 5 bases at V and 0 bases at J, with 10 bases between the two ends. CDR1 is SGHRS, CDR2 YFSETQ, per germline. The length of the CDR3 is 14 residues. The CDR3 is CASRNTGSTDTQYF. CDR3 nucleotides: TGCGCCAGCAGGAATACAGGGAGCACAGATACGCAGTATTTT. Based on the CDR3 plus reference TRBV5-1 and TRBJ2-3, the full variable domain is KAGVTQTPRYLIKTRGQQVTLSCSPISGHRSVSWYQQTPGQGLQFLFEYFSETQRNKGNFPGRFSGRQFSNSRSEMNVSTLELGDSALYLCASRNTGSTDTQYFGPGTRLTVL.

CDR3 amino acids: CASSDAGGNTGELFF. Here the CDR3 DNA reads TGTGCCAGCAGTGACGCGGGTGGGAACACCGGGGAGCTGTTTTTT. This rearrangement joins TRBV2 to TRBJ2-2, with a tentative D call TRBD2 (5 bases). Germline loops: CDR1 SNHLY, CDR2 FYNNEI. V dropped 3 bases and J dropped 1 base, with 9 bases sitting between them. This CDR3 contains 15 residues.

This chain uses TRBV28 with TRBJ2-5; 7 bases map to TRBD2. CDR1 is MDHEN and CDR2 is SYDVKM in the germline V gene. CDR3 size: 15 residues. The ends lost 1 base at V and 3 bases at J; junction bases unmatched: 5. CDR3 loop: CASSLSGGLEETQYF. As DNA, the CDR3 is TGTGCCAGCAGTTTATCGGGGGGACTGGAAGAGACCCAGTACTTC.

This chain connects TRBV28 to TRBJ2-7, with 9 positions matching TRBD1. Germline CDR1 reads MDHEN; CDR2 reads SYDVKM. The length of the CDR3 is 12 residues. The junction had 1 base not matched to a gene; V was cut back by 8 bases and J by 2 bases. The CDR3 coding sequence is TGTGCCAGCCGGACAGGGGCCTACGAGCAGTACTTC. Amino acids: CASRTGAYEQYF. Using reference TRBV28 and TRBJ2-7 for the parts outside the CDR3, the full variable domain is DVKVTQSSRYLVKRTGEKVFLECVQDMDHENMFWYRQDPGLGLRLIYFSYDVKMKEKGDIPEGYSVSREKKERFSLILESASTNQTSMYLCASRTGAYEQYFGPGTRLTVT.

A few counts support this clone. The V gene is TRBV20-1, the J gene TRBJ2-7; D uncertain. Germline V gives CDR1 DFQATT, CDR2 SNEGSKA (reference sequence). This CDR3 has 11 residues. Trimming pared 6 bases from V and 6 bases from J, leaving 12 bases between. CDR3 amino acids: CSAPTRSEQYF. In DNA, the CDR3 is TGCAGTGCCCCGACTCGAAGCGAGCAGTACTTC.

V and J are TRBV5-1 and TRBJ2-7, with 10 bases lining up with TRBD1. The V gene's germline CDR1 is SGHRS and CDR2 YFSETQ. The CDR3 is 15 amino acids. Unmatched junction bases numbered 7, after V lost 4 bases and J lost 3 bases. CDR3 coding DNA: TGCGCCAGCAGCCTTGGGACAGGGGTACACTACGAGCAGTACTTC. This encodes CASSLGTGVHYEQYF.

The chain is built from TRBV6-1 and TRBJ1-5; D is possibly TRBD1 (6 bases). The CDR3 spans 15 residues. The V gene lost 2 bases and the J gene lost 3 bases, with 11 bases spanning the gap. CDR1 and CDR2 (germline): MNHNS, SASEGT. The CDR3 loop reads CASSELGQINQPQHF. CDR3 nucleotide sequence: TGTGCCAGCAGTGAACTTGGACAGATCAATCAGCCCCAGCATTTT.

The chain links TRBV12-5 to TRBJ1-2; D possibly corresponds to TRBD1 (6 bases). Trimming took 0 bases from V and 13 from J, leaving 30 bases between them. CDR3 length: 18 amino acids. Germline V gives CDR1 LGHNT, CDR2 FRNRAP. In DNA, the CDR3 is TGTGCTAGTGGTTTGGTAGGTCCGGGGGGCGGGATTATCCTGTCGGTCACCTTC. Translation gives CASGLVGPGGGIILSVTF.

V gene TRBV18 combines with J gene TRBJ2-1, with 7 bases identical to TRBD2. This CDR3 has 15 amino acids. Germline loops: CDR1 KGHSH, CDR2 LQKENI. V lost 1 base, J lost 6 bases, and 6 bases stayed unmatched. In DNA, the CDR3 is TGTGCCAGCTCACCACGTGCGGGAGCCGGCAATGAGCAGTTCTTC. It yields the protein CASSPRAGAGNEQFF.

The chain uses TRBV12-5 and TRBJ1-3; D remains ambiguous. This CDR3 comprises 16 residues. Germline V lookup: CDR1 LGHNT, CDR2 FRNRAP. Trimming pared 0 bases from V and 2 bases from J, leaving 11 bases between. The CDR3 sequence is CASGLVRGATGNTIYF. The CDR3 region has the DNA TGTGCTAGTGGTTTGGTACGGGGTGCCACTGGAAACACCATATATTTT.

In nucleotides, the CDR3 is TGTGCCAGCAGCCCCGGACAGGGGTCCTATGGCTACACCTTC. This translates into CASSPGQGSYGYTF. This sequence joins TRBV2 and TRBJ1-2; 9 bases align to TRBD1. After removal of 6 bases from V and 4 bases from J, the junction contained 6 bases not matched to a gene. CDR1 and CDR2 from the germline V gene are SNHLY and FYNNEI. This CDR3 region has 14 residues.